The rows below give T cell receptor beta chains drawn from one sample of a study of T-cell reconstitution after alpha-beta-depleted transplantation in children. TCRdb reprocessed the PCR reads via MiXCR and lists one record per CDR3 protein. The sample yields approximately 130,000 distinct CDR3 sequences, roughly 9% seen once. Material: PBMCs, mostly from graft donor cells, obtained 180 days after TCRalphabeta/CD19-depleted stem cell transplant. All receptors derive from a girl less than two years old who had a stem cell transplant for combined immunodeficiency, so the T cells may come from the graft donor. Both conserved end residues are part of each CDR3.

J gene	V gene	CDR3 length	CDR3 protein
TRBJ2-5	TRBV12-3/TRBV12-4	15	CASSLIPDPQETQYF
TRBJ1-2	TRBV20-1	12	CSAVTAGGGYTF
TRBJ1-1	TRBV10-3	12	CAISSQGREAFF
TRBJ2-7	TRBV6-1	13	CASRGQRGSEQYF
TRBJ2-3	TRBV29-1	13	CSVSVTTTDTQYF
TRBJ2-7	TRBV28	13	CASSSPDRDEQYF
TRBJ2-1	TRBV6-5	15	CASSYSGTGYNEQFF
TRBJ2-2	TRBV13	15	CASRTGTPNTGELFF
TRBJ1-5	TRBV29-1	12	CSVLVSDQPQHF
TRBJ2-1	TRBV7-9	16	CASSLGRLSSYNEQFF
TRBJ2-3	TRBV10-3	15	CAISDLAGGADTQYF
TRBJ2-1	TRBV6-5	17	CASSYDKTSGAYNEQFF
TRBJ2-1	TRBV20-1	14	CSASARGGYNEQFF
TRBJ2-7	TRBV12-3/TRBV12-4	15	CASSFGGLSSYEQYF
TRBJ2-2	TRBV7-2	17	CASSSSRRTANTGELFF
TRBJ2-1	TRBV4-2	17	CASGPGLAGVVYNEQFF
TRBJ1-1	TRBV7-8	15	CASSFPRGGKGEAFF
TRBJ2-3	TRBV5-5	15	CASSLVSAAPDTQYF
TRBJ1-1	TRBV18	14	CASSRGFRNTEPFF
TRBJ2-7	TRBV12-3/TRBV12-4	14	CAGSRDRGSFEQYF
TRBJ2-3	TRBV29-1	12	CSVEEGQTTQYF
TRBJ2-5	TRBV7-9	13	CASSLSGVETQYF
TRBJ2-1	TRBV6-5	13	CASSLRDAGEQFF
TRBJ1-2	TRBV18	16	CASSPVQGPPVYGYTF
TRBJ2-5	TRBV12-3/TRBV12-4	13	CASSPLVQETQYF
TRBJ1-1	TRBV18	13	CASLRDRGTEAFF
TRBJ2-3	TRBV10-3	17	CAISESHRGAWIDTQYF
TRBJ2-2	TRBV7-6	15	CASSLRRGGAGELFF
TRBJ1-2	TRBV27	14	CASSNHRRDYGYTF
TRBJ2-1	TRBV7-2	13	CASSLLPGIGQFF
TRBJ1-2	TRBV20-1	17	CSARDPLRGGVNYGYTF
TRBJ2-4	TRBV6-2/TRBV6-3	13	CASSLAGKNIQYF
TRBJ1-4	TRBV10-3	14	CAISFSGFEEKLFF
TRBJ2-5	TRBV4-1	13	CASSGLSQETQYF
TRBJ2-3	TRBV5-1	13	CATSGYGTDTQYF
TRBJ1-4	TRBV20-1	13	CSARDGGNEKLFF
TRBJ2-4	TRBV5-5	16	CASRYGQVEAKNIQYF
TRBJ2-1	TRBV7-2	15	CASSAITGGGNEQFF
TRBJ1-1	TRBV7-2	16	CASSIDRGRKGTEAFF
TRBJ2-1	TRBV6-5	17	CASSSKLAGGSYNEQFF
TRBJ2-3	TRBV29-1	11	CSVPHTDTQYF
TRBJ2-7	TRBV12-3/TRBV12-4	18	CASSFQIAGQPVGYEQYF
TRBJ2-5	TRBV5-1	15	CASSLERGRWETQYF
TRBJ2-1	TRBV5-1	15	CASSLGTVVYNEQFF
TRBJ1-5	TRBV28	12	CASTTGSQPQHF
TRBJ2-1	TRBV28	14	CASSLVLRGGTQFF
TRBJ1-4	TRBV10-3	13	CAISASSDEKLFF
TRBJ2-2	TRBV30	12	CAWSLVAGELFF